This T cell receptor beta chain was identified in a study of monozygotic twins with inflammatory bowel disease. Whole-study results and caveats: T cell subtypes were not distinguishable in this analysis.

After re-calling the 5' RACE reads, TCRdb lists one entry per CDR3 protein, DNA absent. This sample lists approximately 200,000 distinct CDR3 sequences; its ten largest clones have around 1.5%. This CDR3 contains 15 residues. Germline CDR1 and CDR2: SQVTM and ANQGSEA. As for this clonotype: Its antigen is unidentified.

Sequenced material: blood. This clonotype was sampled from a human donor with ulcerative colitis or Crohn's disease, or a healthy co-twin of an affected twin (not recorded which). The V call is TRBV29-1, the J call TRBJ2-1; the D call from TCRdb, TRBD2, cannot be confirmed without DNA. CDR3 region: CSVDRGPSSYNEQFF.